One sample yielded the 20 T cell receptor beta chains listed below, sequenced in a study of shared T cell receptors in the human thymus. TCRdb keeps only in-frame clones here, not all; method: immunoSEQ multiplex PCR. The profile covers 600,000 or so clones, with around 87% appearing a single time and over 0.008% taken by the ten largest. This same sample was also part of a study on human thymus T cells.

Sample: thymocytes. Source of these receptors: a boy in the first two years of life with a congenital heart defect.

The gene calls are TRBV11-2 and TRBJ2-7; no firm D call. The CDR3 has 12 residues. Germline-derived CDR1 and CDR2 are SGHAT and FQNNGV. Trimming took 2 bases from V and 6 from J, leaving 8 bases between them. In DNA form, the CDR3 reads TGTGCCAGCAGCTTACCCAAGCTCGAGCAGTACTTC. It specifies CASSLPKLEQYF.

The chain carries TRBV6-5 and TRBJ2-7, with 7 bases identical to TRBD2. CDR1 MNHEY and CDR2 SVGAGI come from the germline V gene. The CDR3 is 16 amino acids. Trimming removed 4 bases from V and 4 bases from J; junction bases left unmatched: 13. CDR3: CASSSTFHSGGYEQYF. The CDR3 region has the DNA TGTGCCAGCAGTTCAACGTTTCACTCGGGGGGATACGAGCAGTACTTC.

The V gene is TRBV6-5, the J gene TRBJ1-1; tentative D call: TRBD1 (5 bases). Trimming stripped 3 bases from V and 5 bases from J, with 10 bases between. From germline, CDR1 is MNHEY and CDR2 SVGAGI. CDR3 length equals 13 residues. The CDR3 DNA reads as TGTGCCAGCAGTTATGCCAGGGCTACTGAAGCTTTCTTT. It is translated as CASSYARATEAFF.

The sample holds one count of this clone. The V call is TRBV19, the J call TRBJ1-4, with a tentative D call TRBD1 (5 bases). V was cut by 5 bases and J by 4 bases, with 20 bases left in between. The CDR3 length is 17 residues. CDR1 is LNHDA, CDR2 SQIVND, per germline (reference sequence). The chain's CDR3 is CASSPFCEQGLNEKLFF. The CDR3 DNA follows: TGTGCCAGTAGTCCCTTCTGTGAGCAGGGACTTAATGAAAAACTGTTTTTT.

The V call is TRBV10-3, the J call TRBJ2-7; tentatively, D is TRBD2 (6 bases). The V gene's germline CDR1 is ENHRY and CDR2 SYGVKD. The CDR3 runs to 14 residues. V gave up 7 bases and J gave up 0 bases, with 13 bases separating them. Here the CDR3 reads CAIKVRGSSYEQYF. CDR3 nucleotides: TGTGCCATCAAGGTGCGGGGTTCCTCCTACGAGCAGTACTTC.

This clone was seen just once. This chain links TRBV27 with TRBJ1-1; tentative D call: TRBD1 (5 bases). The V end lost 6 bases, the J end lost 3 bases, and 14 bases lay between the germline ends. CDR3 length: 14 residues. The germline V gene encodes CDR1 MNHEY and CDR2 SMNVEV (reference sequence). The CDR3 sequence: CASRRQGQHTEAFF. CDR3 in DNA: TGTGCCAGCAGGAGGCAGGGTCAGCACACTGAAGCTTTCTTT.

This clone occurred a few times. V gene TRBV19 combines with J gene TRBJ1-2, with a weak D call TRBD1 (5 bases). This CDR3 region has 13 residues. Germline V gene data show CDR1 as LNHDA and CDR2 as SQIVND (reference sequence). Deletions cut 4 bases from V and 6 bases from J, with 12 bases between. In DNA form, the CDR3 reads TGTGCCAGTAGTACCCGACGGGGGGATGGCTACACCTTC. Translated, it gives CASSTRRGDGYTF.

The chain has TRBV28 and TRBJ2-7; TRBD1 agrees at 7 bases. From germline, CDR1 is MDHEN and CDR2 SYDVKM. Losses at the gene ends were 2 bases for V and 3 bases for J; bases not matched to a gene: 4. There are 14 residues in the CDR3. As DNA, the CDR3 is TGTGCCAGCAGTTTACGCCGGGACAGCTACGAGCAGTACTTC. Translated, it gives CASSLRRDSYEQYF.

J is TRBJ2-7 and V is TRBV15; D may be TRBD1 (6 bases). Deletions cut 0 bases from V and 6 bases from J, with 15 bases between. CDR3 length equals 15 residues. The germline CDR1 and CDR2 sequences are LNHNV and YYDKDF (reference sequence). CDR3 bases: TGTGCCACCAGCAGAGATCGGGTACAGGGACCCGAGCAGTACTTC. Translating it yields CATSRDRVQGPEQYF.

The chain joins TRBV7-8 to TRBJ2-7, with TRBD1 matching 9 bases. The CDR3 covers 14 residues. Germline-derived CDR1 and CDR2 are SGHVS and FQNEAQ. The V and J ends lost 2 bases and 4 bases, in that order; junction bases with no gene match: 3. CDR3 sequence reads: CASSLYGTGYEQYF. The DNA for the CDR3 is TGTGCCAGCAGCTTATACGGGACAGGGTACGAGCAGTACTTC.

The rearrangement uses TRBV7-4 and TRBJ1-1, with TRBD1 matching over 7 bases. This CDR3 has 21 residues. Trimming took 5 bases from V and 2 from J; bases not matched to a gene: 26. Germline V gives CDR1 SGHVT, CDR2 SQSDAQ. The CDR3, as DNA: TGTGCCAGCAGCCCCCGTTCGGACAGACCGGGACAGAGGGGGGCCAACACTGAAGCTTTCTTT. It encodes CASSPRSDRPGQRGANTEAFF.

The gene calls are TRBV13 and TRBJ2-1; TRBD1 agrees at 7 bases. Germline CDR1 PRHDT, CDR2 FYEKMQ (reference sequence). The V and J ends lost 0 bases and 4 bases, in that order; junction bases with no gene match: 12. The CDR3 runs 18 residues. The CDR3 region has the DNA TGTGCCAGCAGCTTAGGCTCAGGGGGTCCGACCACATACAATGAGCAGTTCTTC. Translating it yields CASSLGSGGPTTYNEQFF.

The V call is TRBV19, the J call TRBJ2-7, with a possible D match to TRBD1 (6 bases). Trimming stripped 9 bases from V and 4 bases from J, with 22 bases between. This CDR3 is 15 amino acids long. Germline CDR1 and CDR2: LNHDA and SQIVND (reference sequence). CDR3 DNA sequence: TGTGCCAGCCGGGACAACCACGTCTTCAATTACGAGCAGTACTTC. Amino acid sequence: CASRDNHVFNYEQYF.

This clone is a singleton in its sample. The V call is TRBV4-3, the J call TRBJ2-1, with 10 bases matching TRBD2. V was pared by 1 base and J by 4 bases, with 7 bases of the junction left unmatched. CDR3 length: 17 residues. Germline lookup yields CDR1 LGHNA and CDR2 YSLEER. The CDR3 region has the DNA TGCGCCAGCAGCCAAGTGGAGCGGGGGGGTTCATACAATGAGCAGTTCTTC. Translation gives CASSQVERGGSYNEQFF.

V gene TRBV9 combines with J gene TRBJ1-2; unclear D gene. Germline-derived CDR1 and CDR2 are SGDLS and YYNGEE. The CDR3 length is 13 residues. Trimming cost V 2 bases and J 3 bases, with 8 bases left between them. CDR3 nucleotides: TGTGCCAGCAGCGTGAGGGTGGACTATGGCTACACCTTC. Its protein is CASSVRVDYGYTF.

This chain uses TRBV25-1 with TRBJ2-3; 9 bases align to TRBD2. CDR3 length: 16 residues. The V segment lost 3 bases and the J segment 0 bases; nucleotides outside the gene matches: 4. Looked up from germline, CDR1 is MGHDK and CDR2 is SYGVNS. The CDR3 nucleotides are TGTGCCAGCAGTGATCAAGCGGGGGGCAGCACAGATACGCAGTATTTT. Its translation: CASSDQAGGSTDTQYF.

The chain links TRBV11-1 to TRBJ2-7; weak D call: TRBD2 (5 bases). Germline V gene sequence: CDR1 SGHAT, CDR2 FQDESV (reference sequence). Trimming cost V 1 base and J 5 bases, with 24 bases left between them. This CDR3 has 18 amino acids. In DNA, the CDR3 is TGTGCCAGCAGCTTAGTAAGGACGGAGGCTAGGCATCACGACGAGCAGTACTTC. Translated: CASSLVRTEARHHDEQYF.

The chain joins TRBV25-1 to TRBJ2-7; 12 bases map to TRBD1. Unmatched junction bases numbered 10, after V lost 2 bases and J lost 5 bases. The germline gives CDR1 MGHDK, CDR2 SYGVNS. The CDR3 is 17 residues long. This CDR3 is CASSEGPGTGGVHEQYF. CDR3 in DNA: TGTGCCAGCAGTGAAGGCCCCGGGACAGGGGGCGTCCACGAGCAGTACTTC.

CDR3 residues: CASTISNGTGEGGSHEQYF. CDR3 bases: TGTGCCAGCACCATCTCTAATGGGACAGGGGAGGGTGGCAGCCACGAGCAGTACTTC. The J gene is TRBJ2-7, the V gene TRBV7-6, with 10 bases aligning to TRBD1. This CDR3 region has 19 residues. Germline CDR1 and CDR2: SGHVS and FNYEAQ. The V gene end was trimmed by 7 bases and the J gene end by 5 bases; junction bases not matched to a gene: 23.

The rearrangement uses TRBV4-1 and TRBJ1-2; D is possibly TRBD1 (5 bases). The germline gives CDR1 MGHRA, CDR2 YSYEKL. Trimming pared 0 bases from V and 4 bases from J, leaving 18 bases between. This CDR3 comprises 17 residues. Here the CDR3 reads CASSQDRVGRNPYGYTF. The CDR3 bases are TGCGCCAGCAGCCAAGACAGGGTGGGCAGGAACCCCTATGGCTACACCTTC.